This T cell receptor beta chain was retrieved from a study of cytomegalovirus exposure and HLA in healthy donors. For the study at large: Findings of an earlier analysis included around 120 million unique TCR beta sequences from 170 million or so T cells.

Germline V gene lookup returns CDR1 ENHRY and CDR2 SYGVKD. The length of the CDR3 is 12 residues. V was pared by 3 bases and J by 10 bases, with 10 bases between. Researchers ran the PCR with 60 Vbeta and 13 Jbeta primers. The method was immunoSEQ multiplex PCR; TCRdb's version includes in-frame clones alone and lacks a portion of them. The sample yields approximately 220,000 clones, roughly 80% seen once. The sequenced sample consisted of PBMCs. This receptor was taken from a man between 25 and 39 years old in good health and CMV-seronegative. J is TRBJ2-1 and V is TRBV10-3; D might be TRBD1 (5 bases). CDR3 protein: CAISDQGLEQFF. The CDR3 region has the DNA TGTGCCATCAGTGATCAGGGATTGGAGCAGTTCTTC.